The 12 T cell receptor beta chains below were found in one sample sequenced in a study of cytomegalovirus exposure and HLA in healthy donors. The PCR used 60 Vbeta and 13 Jbeta primers. This table comes from immunoSEQ multiplex PCR, and its TCRdb copy is limited to in-frame clones, with some not included. The data contain over 150,000 clones, approximately 77% of them singletons. The sample comprised PBMCs. These TCRs come from a male donor in good health and CMV-seropositive.

Points on this clone: Germline and junction disagree at one end, which may indicate a read error. The chain uses TRBV5-1 and TRBJ1-1, with 9 bases fitting TRBD1. Looked up from germline, CDR1 is SGHRS and CDR2 is YFSETQ. This CDR3 has 13 residues. CDR3 DNA sequence: TGCGCCAGCAGCTCACAGGGGGCGGGCGGATGGTGTTTT. Encoded protein: CASSSQGAGGWCF.

The chain employs TRBV5-6 and TRBJ1-1; weak D call: TRBD1 (6 bases). Germline V gives CDR1 SGHDT, CDR2 YYEEEE. V was cut by 4 bases and J by 7 bases, with 14 bases left in between. The CDR3 extends over 13 amino acids. The CDR3 loop is CASSILNRVEAFF. CDR3 DNA: TGTGCCAGCAGCATATTAAACAGGGTTGAAGCTTTCTTT. Full variable domain (rest looked up from reference TRBV5-6 and TRBJ1-1): DAGVTQSPTHLIKTRGQQVTLRCSPKSGHDTVSWYQQALGQGPQFIFQYYEEEERQRGNFPDRFSGHQFPNYSSELNVNALLLGDSALYLCASSILNRVEAFFGQGTRLTVV.

This chain uses TRBV19 with TRBJ1-1; D remains ambiguous. There are 16 residues in the CDR3. The V end lost 1 base, the J end lost 1 base, and 13 bases lay between the germline ends. Per germline, CDR1 LNHDA and CDR2 SQIVND (reference sequence). DNA for the CDR3: TGTGCCAGTAGTATAGGGCACCCCTTACGGAACACTGAAGCTTTCTTT. This translates into CASSIGHPLRNTEAFF.

The chain couples TRBV10-1 to TRBJ2-1, with 10 nucleotides matching TRBD2. The V segment lost 6 bases and the J segment 15 bases; nucleotides outside the gene matches: 8. The CDR3 has 12 amino acids. CDR1 and CDR2 from the germline V gene are WNHNN and SYGVQD (reference sequence). Written as DNA, the CDR3 is TGCGCCAGCAGCTCCGGGACTAGCGAGAGGTTCTTC. Protein: CASSSGTSERFF.

V gene TRBV7-3 combines with J gene TRBJ1-1; D possibly corresponds to TRBD1 (5 bases). The V end was cut by 1 base, the J end by 8 bases, with 20 bases between. This CDR3 spans 16 amino acids. Germline CDR1 SGHTA, CDR2 FQGTGA. DNA of the CDR3: TGTGCCAGCAGCTTAATACAGGCAGGGTCGCAAACCGAAGCTTTCTTT. As protein: CASSLIQAGSQTEAFF. Full variable domain (missing parts from reference TRBV7-3 and TRBJ1-1): GAGVSQTPSNKVTEKGKYVELRCDPISGHTALYWYRQSLGQGPEFLIYFQGTGAADDSGLPNDRFFAVRPEGSVSTLKIQRTERGDSAVYLCASSLIQAGSQTEAFFGQGTRLTVV.

CDR3 nucleotides: TGTGCCAGCAGCAAGGACAGGGGGCGCGGGGACACTGAAGCTTTCTTT. Translation: CASSKDRGRGDTEAFF. The V call is TRBV7-9, the J call TRBJ1-1; the match to TRBD1 covers 11 bases. Germline values: CDR1 SEHNR, CDR2 FQNEAQ (reference sequence). The CDR3 consists of 16 residues. The trim removed 5 bases at V and 3 bases at J, leaving 8 bases unmatched.

This clone appeared a few times. This sequence joins TRBV5-1 and TRBJ1-1; no clear D. V shed 3 bases and J shed 4 bases, with 16 bases lying between them. The CDR3 totals 15 residues. The germline V gene has CDR1 SGHRS and CDR2 YFSETQ. CDR3 loop: CASSYREVQGTEAFF. CDR3 coding DNA: TGCGCCAGCAGCTATCGGGAGGTACAAGGCACTGAAGCTTTCTTT.

V and J are TRBV5-6 and TRBJ2-2, with 11 bases matching TRBD1. From germline, CDR1 is SGHDT and CDR2 YYEEEE. The CDR3 loop spans 15 amino acids. Unmatched junction bases numbered 3, after V lost 2 bases and J lost 6 bases. The CDR3 here is CASSFWDRGAGELFF. As DNA, the CDR3 is TGTGCCAGCAGCTTTTGGGACAGGGGGGCCGGGGAGCTGTTTTTT.

To note about this clone: This sample also contains other DNA sequences that code for the same CDR3. This rearrangement joins TRBV2 to TRBJ1-1; D is unresolved. Trimming removed 3 bases at V and 0 bases at J, with 8 bases between. Looked up from germline, CDR1 is SNHLY and CDR2 is FYNNEI. The CDR3 covers 14 residues. The CDR3 nucleotides read TGTGCCAGCAGTGAGAACAGCTTGAACACTGAAGCTTTCTTT. Amino acid sequence: CASSENSLNTEAFF.

Written as DNA, the CDR3 is TGTGCCAGCAGCTTTGGGGAGAACTATGGCTACACCTTC. This translates into CASSFGENYGYTF. The V and J genes are TRBV7-9 and TRBJ1-2; D is uncertain. In germline, CDR1 is SEHNR, CDR2 FQNEAQ (reference sequence). Trimming removed 3 bases from V and 2 bases from J, with 7 bases in between. The CDR3 extends over 13 amino acids.

The chain combines TRBV18 with TRBJ1-1, with TRBD1 identical over 8 bases. Per the germline V gene, CDR1 is KGHSH and CDR2 is LQKENI. Trimming removed 3 bases from V and 6 bases from J; junction bases left unmatched: 6. The CDR3 sequence is 14 residues long. The CDR3, as DNA: TGTGCCAGCTCACCCGGGACAGGAGAACCTGAAGCTTTCTTT. Its protein is CASSPGTGEPEAFF.

The V call is TRBV13, the J call TRBJ2-3, with 9 bases fitting TRBD2. Germline V gene sequence: CDR1 PRHDT, CDR2 FYEKMQ (reference sequence). This CDR3 has 13 amino acids. V dropped 8 bases and J dropped 6; count of bases not matched to a gene: 6. The CDR3 reads CASAGGPRDTQYF. CDR3 coding DNA: TGTGCCAGCGCGGGGGGGCCCAGGGATACGCAGTATTTT.